The source of this T cell receptor beta chain is a study of OX40 agonist ivuxolimab in advanced cancers. Sampling of blood occurred at baseline, cycle 4 day 1, and cycle 7 day 1. This CDR3 spans 14 amino acids. The ends were cut back, 3 bases at V and 5 bases at J, with 13 bases in the middle. Germline-derived CDR1 and CDR2 are LNHDA and SQIVND (reference sequence). Assay: immunoSEQ multiplex PCR; the TCRdb copy retains only in-frame clones and omits some. The table lists roughly 57,000 clones, roughly 83% of them singletons, with roughly an eighth in the top ten. The sequenced sample was CD4+ or CD8+ T cells sorted from blood, obtained in a trial of the OX40 agonist ivuxolimab. The chain carries TRBV19 and TRBJ2-5; possibly TRBD2 for D (5 bases). The TCR originated in an adult with an advanced solid tumor such as melanoma, head and neck, liver or kidney cancer. In nucleotides, the CDR3 is TGTGCCAGTAGTATTTCTGGGAGTTCGGAGACCCAGTACTTC. As protein: CASSISGSSETQYF. Full variable domain (rest looked up from reference TRBV19 and TRBJ2-5): DGGITQSPKYLFRKEGQNVTLSCEQNLNHDAMYWYRQDPGQGLRLIYYSQIVNDFQKGDIAEGYSVSREKKESFPLTVTSAQKNPTAFYLCASSISGSSETQYFGPGTRLLVL.